A single sample is the source of the 10 T cell receptor beta chains below, sequenced in a study of blood T cell repertoires in COVID-19. Some clones are missing from TCRdb's copy, which holds only in-frame ones; the method was immunoSEQ multiplex PCR. The table lists approximately 280,000 clones, 90% of them singletons, with roughly 1.5% in the top ten. The sequenced sample consisted of PBMCs or T cells enriched from blood (not recorded which). All receptors come from a woman aged 18-30 years with acute COVID-19.

This rearrangement joins TRBV7-8 to TRBJ2-5; D unclear. V was shortened by 0 bases and J by 1 base, with 6 bases between the two germline ends. Germline-derived CDR1 and CDR2 are SGHVS and FQNEAQ. This CDR3 is 14 amino acids long. CDR3 residues: CASSLATGQETQYF. CDR3 nucleotide sequence: TGTGCCAGCAGCTTAGCCACTGGCCAAGAGACCCAGTACTTC.

This chain joins TRBV12-3 or TRBV12-4 and TRBJ1-1, with a weak D call TRBD1 (6 bases). The V and J ends lost 7 bases and 3 bases respectively, with 12 bases between them. This CDR3 is built from 13 residues. CDR3 nucleotide sequence: TGTGCCAGCAAACAGGGAGAGTACACTGAAGCTTTCTTT. Translating gives CASKQGEYTEAFF.

This chain connects TRBV30 to TRBJ2-5; 12 bases fit TRBD2. The CDR3 totals 17 residues. The trim removed 0 bases at V and 2 bases at J, leaving 7 bases unmatched. Looked up from germline, CDR1 is GTSNPN and CDR2 is SVGIG (reference sequence). CDR3 nucleotide sequence: TGTGCCTGGAGTGTACTCCGGACTAGCGGGACACAAGAGACCCAGTACTTC. It encodes CAWSVLRTSGTQETQYF.

J is TRBJ2-4 and V is TRBV14; D not resolved. The CDR3 runs 14 residues. The germline V and J ends were trimmed by 0 bases and 0 bases, with 3 bases remaining between them. The germline gives CDR1 SGHDN, CDR2 FVKESK. The CDR3 is CASSQDLAKNIQYF. CDR3 in DNA: TGTGCCAGCAGCCAAGATCTAGCCAAAAACATTCAGTACTTC.

The chain has TRBV7-5 and TRBJ2-1; TRBD2, the D gene given by the table, was not confirmed from the DNA. TRBV7-5 is tagged as a pseudogene. This CDR3 is built from 16 residues. Here the CDR3 DNA reads TGTGCCAGAAAGAGGACCCCTGACTACTCCTACAATGAGCAGTTCTTC. It translates to CARKRTPDYSYNEQFF.

The chain is built from TRBV6-5 and TRBJ1-3, with D tentatively TRBD1 (6 bases). This CDR3 is 15 amino acids long. CDR1 MNHEY and CDR2 SVGAGI come from the germline V gene. V was pared by 0 bases and J by 4 bases, with 10 bases between. The CDR3 sequence is CASSYSDRGGNTIYF. The CDR3 coding sequence is TGTGCCAGCAGTTACTCGGACAGAGGAGGAAACACCATATATTTT.

This clone has a single count. The V call is TRBV27, the J call TRBJ1-6, with D possibly matching TRBD1 (5 bases). The V gene lost 0 bases and the J gene lost 3 bases, with 18 bases spanning the gap. CDR1 is MNHEY and CDR2 is SMNVEV in the germline V gene (reference sequence). The length of the CDR3 is 19 residues. In DNA form, the CDR3 reads TGTGCCAGCAGTTTATCAGGGGTCCCGAGAGGCGGCTATAATTCACCCCTCCACTTT. Amino acid sequence: CASSLSGVPRGGYNSPLHF.

This clone was counted once. The chain has TRBV7-9 and TRBJ2-7; 11 bases map to TRBD2. CDR3 size: 15 residues. The ends lost 6 bases at V and 5 bases at J; junction bases unmatched: 9. The V gene's germline CDR1 is SEHNR and CDR2 FQNEAQ (reference sequence). CDR3 sequence (DNA): TGTGCCAGCAGTACCGGGACTAGCGGATTAAACGAGCAGTACTTC. This encodes CASSTGTSGLNEQYF.

The rearrangement links TRBV11-2 to TRBJ1-6, with D uncertain. The CDR3 spans 11 residues. V lost 5 bases and J lost 8, with 4 bases in between. The germline CDR1 and CDR2 sequences are SGHAT and FQNNGV. CDR3 in amino acids: CASSHYSPLHF. The DNA of the CDR3 is TGTGCCAGCAGCCACTATTCACCCCTCCACTTT.

Only one count was recorded for this clone. The chain carries TRBV29-1 and TRBJ1-3, with 9 positions matching TRBD1. This CDR3 region has 14 residues. CDR1 and CDR2 from the germline V gene are SQVTM and ANQGSEA. J gave up 3 bases and V 5 bases, and 5 bases lay outside the gene matches. The CDR3: CSVSGQGFGNTIYF. The CDR3 nucleotides are TGCAGCGTTTCGGGACAGGGCTTTGGAAACACCATATATTTT.